A selection of T cell receptor beta chains follows, all from one sample in a study of T cell responses to AZD1222 COVID-19 vaccine. The repertoire was sequenced with immunoSEQ multiplex PCR; TCRdb's copy has only in-frame clones and lacks some. Of more than 90,000 clones in the sample, roughly 90% were seen once. The sequenced sample was peripheral blood, obtained 28 days after the second AZD1222 dose. The origin of the receptors is an adult who received the AZD1222 COVID-19 vaccine. Both conserved end residues are part of each CDR3. The D gene is left open where the match is weak. Size is stated for part of the rows, as once, few or many counts, or as a class when the clone is expanded.

clone size: -; V gene: TRBV7-2; D gene: TRBD2; J gene: TRBJ2-7; CDR3 DNA: TGTGCCAGCAGCTTGGTACTAGCGACCTACGAGCAGTACTTC; CDR3 protein: CASSLVLATYEQYF
clone size: once; V gene: TRBV4-3; D gene: -; J gene: TRBJ2-7; CDR3 DNA: TGCGCCAGCAGCCAAGATGACAGAGTCCAGTACTTC; CDR3 protein: CASSQDDRVQYF
clone size: once; V gene: TRBV18; D gene: -; J gene: TRBJ2-7; CDR3 DNA: TGTGCCAGCTCACGGGATAGCTACGAGCAGTACTTC; CDR3 protein: CASSRDSYEQYF
clone size: -; V gene: TRBV7-6; D gene: TRBD1; J gene: TRBJ1-2; CDR3 DNA: TGTGCCAGCAGCCAACGACAGGGGGACCCTAACTATGGCTACACCTTC; CDR3 protein: CASSQRQGDPNYGYTF
clone size: -; V gene: TRBV7-5; D gene: -; J gene: TRBJ2-7; CDR3 DNA: TGTGCCAGAAGCTCCCCGGCGGGCATTTTAGGATACGAGCAGTACTTC; CDR3 protein: CARSSPAGILGYEQYF
clone size: -; V gene: TRBV28; D gene: -; J gene: TRBJ1-4; CDR3 DNA: TGTGCCAGCTTCGGTAATGAAAAACTGTTTTTT; CDR3 protein: CASFGNEKLFF
clone size: -; V gene: TRBV20-1; D gene: TRBD2; J gene: TRBJ2-5; CDR3 DNA: TGCAGTGCTAGATTTGGACTAGCGGAGTACTTC; CDR3 protein: CSARFGLAEYF
clone size: -; V gene: TRBV5-4; D gene: -; J gene: TRBJ2-5; CDR3 DNA: TGTGCCAGCAGCGAGGGATCGAACCAAGAGACCCAGTACTTC; CDR3 protein: CASSEGSNQETQYF
clone size: -; V gene: TRBV7-3; D gene: TRBD1; J gene: TRBJ1-6; CDR3 DNA: TGTGCCAGCAGCTTATACCCCGGGACAGGGGGCGCAGGGTCACCCCTCCACTTT; CDR3 protein: CASSLYPGTGGAGSPLHF
clone size: -; V gene: TRBV30; D gene: -; J gene: TRBJ1-2; CDR3 DNA: TGTGCCTGGAGTGAGAGGGGGTCCCCTCGGTTCTATGGCTACACCTTC; CDR3 protein: CAWSERGSPRFYGYTF
clone size: -; V gene: TRBV29-1; D gene: -; J gene: TRBJ1-2; CDR3 DNA: TGCAGCGTTGAAGGGCGGGATAACTATGGCTACACCTTC; CDR3 protein: CSVEGRDNYGYTF
clone size: -; V gene: TRBV6-2/TRBV6-3; D gene: -; J gene: TRBJ1-2; CDR3 DNA: TGTGCCAGCAGTTACGGTTTCCGCTATGGCTACACCTTC; CDR3 protein: CASSYGFRYGYTF
clone size: -; V gene: TRBV24-1; D gene: -; J gene: TRBJ2-5; CDR3 DNA: TGTGCCACCAGTGATTTATTTGACGGCGACTCTCAAGAGACCCAGTACTTC; CDR3 protein: CATSDLFDGDSQETQYF
clone size: -; V gene: TRBV18; D gene: -; J gene: TRBJ1-5; CDR3 DNA: TGTGCCAGCTCACCACGGTGGGGCCGGAATCAGCCCCAGCATTTT; CDR3 protein: CASSPRWGRNQPQHF
clone size: few; V gene: TRBV5-1; D gene: TRBD2; J gene: TRBJ2-7; CDR3 DNA: TGCGCCAGCAGCCCCTTTGAGGGTAGCGGGAGGGCCCTGGAGTTCCACGAGCAGTACTTC; CDR3 protein: CASSPFEGSGRALEFHEQYF
clone size: -; V gene: TRBV11-3; D gene: -; J gene: TRBJ1-2; CDR3 DNA: TGTGCCAGCAGCCATGGCAGAGGGCAGTATGGCTACACCTTC; CDR3 protein: CASSHGRGQYGYTF
clone size: -; V gene: TRBV7-9; D gene: TRBD2; J gene: TRBJ2-7; CDR3 DNA: TGTGCCAGCGGATCCGGGACTAGCGGCTACGAGCAGTACTTC; CDR3 protein: CASGSGTSGYEQYF
clone size: -; V gene: TRBV23-1; D gene: TRBD1; J gene: TRBJ1-2; CDR3 DNA: TGCGCCAGCAGTCACCCGGACAGGGGGGAAGGCTACACCTTC; CDR3 protein: CASSHPDRGEGYTF
clone size: -; V gene: TRBV5-1; D gene: -; J gene: TRBJ2-5; CDR3 DNA: TGCGCCAGCAGCATCGGCCGCGGGCCATCGAGGCGGGAGACCCAGTACTTC; CDR3 protein: CASSIGRGPSRRETQYF
clone size: -; V gene: TRBV27; D gene: -; J gene: TRBJ2-2; CDR3 DNA: TGTGCCAGCAGTTTAATGTCGGTGAACACCGGGGAGCTGTTTTTT; CDR3 protein: CASSLMSVNTGELFF
clone size: -; V gene: TRBV7-3; D gene: -; J gene: TRBJ2-7; CDR3 DNA: TGTGCCAGCAGCTTAGGGGGGGCCGCCTACGAGCAGTACTTC; CDR3 protein: CASSLGGAAYEQYF
clone size: -; V gene: TRBV18; D gene: -; J gene: TRBJ1-2; CDR3 DNA: TGTGCCAGCTCACCATCCGGACAGATTAACTATGGCTACACCTTC; CDR3 protein: CASSPSGQINYGYTF
clone size: -; V gene: TRBV7-3; D gene: TRBD2; J gene: TRBJ2-5; CDR3 DNA: TGTGCCAGCAGCTTAACGGGACTAGACCAAGAGACCCAGTACTTC; CDR3 protein: CASSLTGLDQETQYF
clone size: -; V gene: TRBV5-5; D gene: -; J gene: TRBJ2-5; CDR3 DNA: TGTGCCAGCAGCTTGGCCTCGACCTCGGAGACCCAGTACTTC; CDR3 protein: CASSLASTSETQYF
clone size: -; V gene: TRBV4-2; D gene: TRBD1; J gene: TRBJ2-7; CDR3 DNA: TGTGCCAGCAGCCAAGGGGGACAGGCGACCTACGAGCAGTACTTC; CDR3 protein: CASSQGGQATYEQYF
clone size: -; V gene: TRBV7-2; D gene: TRBD1; J gene: TRBJ1-5; CDR3 DNA: TGTGCCAGCAGCTTTGACAGGGGCAATCAGCCCCAGCATTTT; CDR3 protein: CASSFDRGNQPQHF
clone size: -; V gene: TRBV19; D gene: -; J gene: TRBJ2-5; CDR3 DNA: TGTGCCAGTAGTATAGTTGCGGACGCCCCCCAGTACTTC; CDR3 protein: CASSIVADAPQYF
clone size: -; V gene: TRBV5-1; D gene: -; J gene: TRBJ1-5; CDR3 DNA: TGCGCCAGCAGTCGAACTCCCGATCAGCCCCAGCATTTT; CDR3 protein: CASSRTPDQPQHF
clone size: -; V gene: TRBV11-2; D gene: TRBD1; J gene: TRBJ2-5; CDR3 DNA: TGTGCCAGCAGGCGGGACAGGGCGTACGGGACCCAGTACTTC; CDR3 protein: CASRRDRAYGTQYF
clone size: -; V gene: TRBV28; D gene: TRBD1; J gene: TRBJ1-2; CDR3 DNA: TGTGCCAGCACAGACAGGGTCTATGGCTACACCTTC; CDR3 protein: CASTDRVYGYTF
clone size: -; V gene: TRBV18; D gene: -; J gene: TRBJ1-2; CDR3 DNA: TGTGCCAGCTCACCGGACGGGGGGGCTGGACGCACCTTC; CDR3 protein: CASSPDGGAGRTF
clone size: -; V gene: TRBV5-6; D gene: TRBD1; J gene: TRBJ1-1; CDR3 DNA: TGTGCCAGCAGCCAGGGACAGGGTTGGACTGAAGCTTTCTTT; CDR3 protein: CASSQGQGWTEAFF
clone size: -; V gene: TRBV5-4; D gene: TRBD2; J gene: TRBJ2-5; CDR3 DNA: TGTGCCAGCAGCTTGAAGACTAGCGGGGAGACCCAGTACTTC; CDR3 protein: CASSLKTSGETQYF
clone size: -; V gene: TRBV7-2; D gene: TRBD1; J gene: TRBJ1-2; CDR3 DNA: TGTGCCAGCACCCAGGGGGCCGAGGACTATGGCTACACCTTC; CDR3 protein: CASTQGAEDYGYTF
clone size: once; V gene: TRBV7-9; D gene: -; J gene: TRBJ1-1; CDR3 DNA: TGTGCCAGCAGCTTCGGGACGAACACTGAAGCTTTCTTT; CDR3 protein: CASSFGTNTEAFF
clone size: -; V gene: TRBV7-2; D gene: -; J gene: TRBJ2-5; CDR3 DNA: TGTGCCAGCAGCTCGGTACATGGAGAGACCCAGTACTTC; CDR3 protein: CASSSVHGETQYF
clone size: -; V gene: TRBV14; D gene: -; J gene: TRBJ2-7; CDR3 DNA: TGTGCCAGCAGCCAAAGGGGAAGCGTCCACGAGCAGTACTTC; CDR3 protein: CASSQRGSVHEQYF
clone size: once; V gene: TRBV19; D gene: -; J gene: TRBJ1-5; CDR3 DNA: TGTGCCAGTAGTATAGACCACCCCTACGTAGGGGGTCAGCCCCAGCATTTT; CDR3 protein: CASSIDHPYVGGQPQHF
clone size: -; V gene: TRBV7-8; D gene: TRBD2; J gene: TRBJ2-1; CDR3 DNA: TGTGCCAGCAGCGCCCGACTAGCGGGGGGCAATGAGCAGTTCTTC; CDR3 protein: CASSARLAGGNEQFF
clone size: once; V gene: TRBV18; D gene: -; J gene: TRBJ1-1; CDR3 DNA: TGTGCCAGCTCACCACCGGGAGGGTTGAACACTGAAGCTTTCTTT; CDR3 protein: CASSPPGGLNTEAFF
clone size: -; V gene: TRBV6-6; D gene: -; J gene: TRBJ2-2; CDR3 DNA: TGTGCCAGCAGTTACGGGGCGGGGTCTAACACCGGGGAGCTGTTTTTT; CDR3 protein: CASSYGAGSNTGELFF
clone size: -; V gene: TRBV10-3; D gene: TRBD1; J gene: TRBJ1-5; CDR3 DNA: TGTGCCATCAGTGGGACAGGGGCGAATCAGCCCCAGCATTTT; CDR3 protein: CAISGTGANQPQHF
clone size: few; V gene: TRBV7-6; D gene: -; J gene: TRBJ2-2; CDR3 DNA: TGTGCCAGCAGCGCAGTGGGGGGCGAGAACACCGGGGAGCTGTTTTTT; CDR3 protein: CASSAVGGENTGELFF
clone size: once; V gene: TRBV10-3; D gene: -; J gene: TRBJ2-7; CDR3 DNA: TGTGCCATCAGTGAGGGAGGGGGAGGTAGCTACGAGCAGTACTTC; CDR3 protein: CAISEGGGGSYEQYF
clone size: -; V gene: TRBV13; D gene: TRBD2; J gene: TRBJ2-1; CDR3 DNA: TGTGCCAGCAGCTTGGGACTAGCGGGTTCGAATGAGCAGTTCTTC; CDR3 protein: CASSLGLAGSNEQFF
clone size: -; V gene: TRBV4-3; D gene: -; J gene: TRBJ1-3; CDR3 DNA: TGCGCCAGCAGCCAAGGGGAACTTGCTGGAAACACCATATATTTT; CDR3 protein: CASSQGELAGNTIYF
clone size: -; V gene: TRBV5-1; D gene: -; J gene: TRBJ1-2; CDR3 DNA: TGCGCCAGCAGCTTAGCGGAACAGGGAGATGGCTACACCTTC; CDR3 protein: CASSLAEQGDGYTF
clone size: -; V gene: TRBV28; D gene: -; J gene: TRBJ2-1; CDR3 DNA: TGTGCCAGTAGGCCGTGGACCTACAATGAGCAGTTCTTC; CDR3 protein: CASRPWTYNEQFF